This note documents a single T cell receptor (beta chain) sequence. Antigen specificity is unknown. CDR3 length: 13 amino acids. Per germline, CDR1 SNHLY and CDR2 FYNNEI. Trimming shortened V by 6 bases and J by 1 base, and 9 bases separated the two germline ends. This sample is part of a study of human T cells and chemical hapten exposure. The overall study: Slight differences in pooled library volume were the main source of varying TCR yields across samples.

Individual cDNA molecules each carried unique molecular identifiers attached by the library. Using its own MiXCR run on the RACE reads, TCRdb lists one record per CDR3 protein. The data hold around 260,000 distinct CDR3 sequences, with approximately 8.6% observed a single time. Time point of the sample: pre-sensitization, week 0. Sample treatment: therapeutic diphenylcyclopropenone sensitization with weekly scalp DPC. General study findings and limits: Given that the donors had alopecia, their immune response may differ from that seen in healthy people.

The specimen comprised whole blood, sampled in connection with sensitization to the hapten diphenylcyclopropenone (DPC). This chain connects TRBV2 to TRBJ1-1; D ambiguous. The receptor was isolated from a middle-aged woman with alopecia areata. Some clones in this sample may be carry-over from other donors' samples. The CDR3 nucleotides read TGTGCCAGCAGCACTCACAGGAACACTGAAGCTTTCTTT. Its translation: CASSTHRNTEAFF.